This TCR beta chain was sequenced in a study of CD4 T cells in relation to SARS-CoV-2 and coronaviruses. This CDR3 is built from 12 residues. Germline lookup yields CDR1 SGHAT and CDR2 FQNNGV. The V gene lost 3 bases and the J gene lost 7 bases, with 10 bases spanning the gap. Clones were read by immunoSEQ multiplex PCR, and TCRdb kept only the in-frame ones, dropping some. The table shows around 54,000 clones, with about 90% occurring only once. The receptor was isolated from an adult with COVID-19. The J gene is TRBJ2-7, the V gene TRBV11-2, with D uncertain. Sequenced: naive CD4+ T cells from PBMCs. Regarding subset: naive CD4+ T cells isolated by negative enrichment. The CDR3 sequence is CASSLVGWEQYF. The CDR3 DNA follows: TGTGCCAGCAGCTTGGTCGGTTGGGAGCAGTACTTC.